This is a list of T cell receptor beta chains from one sample in a study of blood T cell repertoires in COVID-19. Libraries were prepared by immunoSEQ multiplex PCR; TCRdb keeps only in-frame clonotypes and omits some of them. The sample yields roughly 260,000 clones, 82% seen once. The specimen sequenced was peripheral blood. These receptors came from a young woman with acute or convalescent COVID-19. The CDR3 runs from the conserved cysteine through the conserved F or W.

v_call cdr3_aa
TRBV4-3 CASSQGSTGQYNSPLHF
TRBV29-1 CRGGDRVDGDYGYTF
TRBV6-6 CASSYLSGASTDTQYF
TRBV7-9 CASSLWAGEVGQPQHF
TRBV18 CASSPRTAGELFF
TRBV7-6 CASSLRDSATNEKLFF
TRBV7-9 CASSPLLETQYF
TRBV24-1 CATRDRAGEKLFF
TRBV4-2 CASSQVDSEETQYF
TRBV28 CASSPGVVDRGPLNYGYTF
TRBV6-6 CASSYARGGTEAFF
TRBV29-1 CSVGVGGTGELFF
TRBV18 CASSPSGLADYNEQFF
TRBV6-5 CASRGGPAWGEQYF
TRBV7-2 CASSSDRDFYYEQYF
TRBV14 CASSVNRGREYEQYF
TRBV27 CASSPMGLAGAGELFF
TRBV29-1 CSAGGQVGLGGEQYF
TRBV18 CASSPPGFSNEKLFF
TRBV7-9 CASSGPRDTGELFF
TRBV7-2 CASRAGATNEKLFF
TRBV4-3 CASSQMTGQPQHF
TRBV6-2/TRBV6-3 CASSYPDSEHYNEQFF
TRBV24-1 CATSDFKLAGGAGELFF
TRBV9 CASSVASGRFNGELFF
TRBV29-1 CSVGLGAPLGGGYTF
TRBV4-3 CASSQEPQGGTGELFF
TRBV7-6 CASSLADLATSGINEQFF
TRBV9 CASSADGMIRGGDGYTF